The present T cell receptor beta chain was sequenced within a study of PD-1 blockade in classical Hodgkin lymphoma. The sample's time point: newly diagnosed, previously untreated cHL patient sample. The authors purified CD4+ T cells from thawed PBMCs by magnetic negative selection. Sequencing used immunoSEQ multiplex PCR; TCRdb keeps in-frame clones, though not all of them. In the table there are 24,000 or so clones, roughly 89% of which are singletons. Germline CDR1 and CDR2: KGHSH and LQKENI. V dropped 0 bases and J dropped 1 base, with 9 bases sitting between them. There are 15 residues in the CDR3.

Input material: CD4+ T cells from blood. The clonotype was recovered from a human donor with classical Hodgkin lymphoma. The chain couples TRBV18 to TRBJ2-5, with D perhaps matching TRBD2 (5 bases). CDR3 DNA: TGTGCCAGCTCACCACCGTGGCTAGCCCAAGAGACCCAGTACTTC. Protein sequence: CASSPPWLAQETQYF.